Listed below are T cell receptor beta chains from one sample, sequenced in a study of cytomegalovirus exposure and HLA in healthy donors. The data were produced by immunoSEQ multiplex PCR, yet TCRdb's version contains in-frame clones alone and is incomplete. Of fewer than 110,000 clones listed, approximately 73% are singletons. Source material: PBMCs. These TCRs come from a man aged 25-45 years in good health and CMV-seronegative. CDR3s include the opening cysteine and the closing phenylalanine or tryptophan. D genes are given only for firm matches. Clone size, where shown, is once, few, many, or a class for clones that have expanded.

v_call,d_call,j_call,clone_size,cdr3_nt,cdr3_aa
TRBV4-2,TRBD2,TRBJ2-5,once,TGTGCCAGCAGCCGCGGACTAGCGGAAGAGACCCAGTACTTC,CASSRGLAEETQYF
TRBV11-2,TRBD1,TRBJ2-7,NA,TGTGCCAGCAGCTTAGACCCGGGGACAGCCCACGAGCAGTACTTC,CASSLDPGTAHEQYF
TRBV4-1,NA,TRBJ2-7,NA,TGCGCCAGCAGTCAGGCAGCCGTTTCCTACGAGCAGTACTTC,CASSQAAVSYEQYF
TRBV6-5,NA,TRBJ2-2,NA,TGTGCCAGCAGTTACTCGCCAGGGCGGACCGGGGAGCTGTTTTTT,CASSYSPGRTGELFF
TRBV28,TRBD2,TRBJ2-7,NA,TGTGCCAGCAACTCGGAGCGGGGCATTCGTTACGAGCAGTACTTC,CASNSERGIRYEQYF
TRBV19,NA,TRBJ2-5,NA,TGTGCCAGTATGTCCCAGGGGGAGACCCAGTACTTC,CASMSQGETQYF
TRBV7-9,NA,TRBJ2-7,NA,TGTGCCAGCAGCCCGACAGGGAGGATAACAACCGGGGAATCCTACGAGCAGTACTTC,CASSPTGRITTGESYEQYF
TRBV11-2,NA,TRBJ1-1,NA,TGTGCCAGCAGCAATCCCCGCCGAGGGAACACTGAAGCTTTCTTT,CASSNPRRGNTEAFF
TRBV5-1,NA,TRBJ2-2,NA,TGCGCCAGCAGCTTGAGGGAGGACACCGGGGAGCTGTTTTTT,CASSLREDTGELFF
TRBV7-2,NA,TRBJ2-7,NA,TGTGCCAGCAGCCAAGCACTTTCCTACGAGCAGTACTTC,CASSQALSYEQYF
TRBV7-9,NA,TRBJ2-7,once,TGTGCCAGCAGCTTAGCGGGGGGGCCCGAGCAGTACTTC,CASSLAGGPEQYF
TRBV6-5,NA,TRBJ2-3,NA,TGTGCCAGCAGTTACGAGGCGGCCACCCCGATAGATACGCAGTATTTT,CASSYEAATPIDTQYF
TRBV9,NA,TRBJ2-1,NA,TGTGCCAGCAGCGAGGGGGGGGGTCACTACAATGAGCAGTTCTTC,CASSEGGGHYNEQFF
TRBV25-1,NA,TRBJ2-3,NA,TGTGCCAGCAGTGAATCCTCCTTCGATACGCAGTATTTT,CASSESSFDTQYF
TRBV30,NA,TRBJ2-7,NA,TGTGCCTGGAGTCCCGACAACTCCTACGAGCAGTACTTC,CAWSPDNSYEQYF
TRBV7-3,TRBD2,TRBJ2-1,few,TGTGCCAGCAGCTTAGGGAGCGGGGCGATTGCCACAAGTGAGCAGTTCTTC,CASSLGSGAIATSEQFF
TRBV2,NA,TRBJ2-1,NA,TGTGCCAGCAGTGGGGTCGGGGAGAATGAGCAGTTCTTC,CASSGVGENEQFF
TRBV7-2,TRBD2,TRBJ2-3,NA,TGTGCCAGCAGACGTAGCGGGGGGCCAGATACGCAGTATTTT,CASRRSGGPDTQYF
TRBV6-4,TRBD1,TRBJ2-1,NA,TGTGCCAGCAGGCCCCCGGGACAGGGGAGTTTAGGTGAGCAGTTCTTC,CASRPPGQGSLGEQFF
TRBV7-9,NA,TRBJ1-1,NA,TGTGCCAGCAGCTCTCAGGGGAAGGGCGCTGAAGCTTTCTTT,CASSSQGKGAEAFF
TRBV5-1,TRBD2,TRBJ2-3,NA,TGCGCCAGCAGTAAAGGGACTAGCGGGAGGTTCTTTAGCACAGATACGCAGTATTTT,CASSKGTSGRFFSTDTQYF
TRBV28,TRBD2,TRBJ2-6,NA,TGTGCCAGCAATTCCACCTCGGCGGGAGGGCCTGACTCTGGGGCCAACGTCCTGACTTTC,CASNSTSAGGPDSGANVLTF
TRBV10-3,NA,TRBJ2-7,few,TGTGCCATCAGTGAGTTAGGACAGCCCTACGAGCAGTACTTC,CAISELGQPYEQYF
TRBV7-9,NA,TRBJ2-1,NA,TGTGCCAGCAGTCCAAGACTAGAGCTTTGGCAGTTCTTC,CASSPRLELWQFF
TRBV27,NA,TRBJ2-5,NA,TGTGCCAGCAGTTTATCCGTGTCGAGCCAAGAGACCCAGTACTTC,CASSLSVSSQETQYF
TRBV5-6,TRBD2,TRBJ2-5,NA,TGTGCCAGCAGCCAAGCGGGAGGAGAGACCCAGTACTTC,CASSQAGGETQYF
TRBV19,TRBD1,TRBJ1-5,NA,TGTGCCAGTAGGGACGACAGGGGTCAGGGGCAGCCCCAGCATTTT,CASRDDRGQGQPQHF
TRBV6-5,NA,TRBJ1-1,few,TGTGCCAGCAGTTACGCGGCGGGTGCTGAAGCTTTCTTT,CASSYAAGAEAFF
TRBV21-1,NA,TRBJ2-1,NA,TGTGCCAGCAGCAAAGCGCAGCCTAGCGGGAACTACAATGAGCAGTTCTTC,CASSKAQPSGNYNEQFF
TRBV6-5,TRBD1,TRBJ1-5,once,TGTGCCAGCAGTTACTCGACAGGGGGCGGTCAGCCCCAGCATTTT,CASSYSTGGGQPQHF
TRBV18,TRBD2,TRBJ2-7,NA,TGTGCCAGCTCCACGGCGGGAGCCGGGGACGAGCAGTACTTC,CASSTAGAGDEQYF
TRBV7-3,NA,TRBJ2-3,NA,TGTGCCAGCAGCTTTGGAGGTGGCACAGATACGCAGTATTTT,CASSFGGGTDTQYF
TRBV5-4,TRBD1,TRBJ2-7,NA,TGTGCCAGCAGCTCCGGACAGGGCACCTACGAGCAGTACTTC,CASSSGQGTYEQYF
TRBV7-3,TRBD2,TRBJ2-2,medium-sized,TGTGCCAGCAGCTTAAAGCAGCCGGGGGGCGGGGAGCTGTTTTTT,CASSLKQPGGGELFF
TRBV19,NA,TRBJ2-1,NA,TGTGCCAGTAGGCACACAGGGAACAATGAGCAGTTCTTC,CASRHTGNNEQFF
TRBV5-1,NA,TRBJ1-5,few,TGCGCCAGCAGCTTGGACGGTTATAGCAATCAGCCCCAGCATTTT,CASSLDGYSNQPQHF
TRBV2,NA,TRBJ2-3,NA,TGTGCCACTCTTCGGACTAGCACAGATACGCAGTATTTT,CATLRTSTDTQYF
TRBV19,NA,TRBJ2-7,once,TGTGCCAGTAGTACTCCCTGGACATCGAGCTCCCCTTACGAGCAGTACTTC,CASSTPWTSSSPYEQYF
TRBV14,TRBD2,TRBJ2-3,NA,TGTGCCAGCAGCCAGACGGGAGGGAATACGCAGTATTTT,CASSQTGGNTQYF
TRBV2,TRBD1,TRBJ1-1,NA,TGTGCCAGCAGCCTCTCCGGACAGGCAGGTTCTGAAGCTTTCTTT,CASSLSGQAGSEAFF
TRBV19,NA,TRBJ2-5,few,TGTGCCAGTCGTCCCTCACGGACAGAAGGGACCCAGTACTTC,CASRPSRTEGTQYF
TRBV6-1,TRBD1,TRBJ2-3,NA,TGTGCCAGCAGTGAAAGGGGGACAGGGAGTCCAGATACGCAGTATTTT,CASSERGTGSPDTQYF
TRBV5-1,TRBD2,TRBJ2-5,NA,TGCGCCAGCAGCGATCGGACTAGCGGGAGTGCGGAGACCCAGTACTTC,CASSDRTSGSAETQYF
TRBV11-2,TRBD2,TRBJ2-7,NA,TGTGCCAGCAGCACGACTAGCGGGAGTGGGAGCTCCTACGAGCAGTACTTC,CASSTTSGSGSSYEQYF
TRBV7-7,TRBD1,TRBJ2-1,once,TGTGCCAGCAGCTTGACAGGGGGTGAGCAGTTCTTC,CASSLTGGEQFF
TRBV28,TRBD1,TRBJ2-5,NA,TGTGCCAGCAGAGGCCAGGGGGATGGAGAGACCCAGTACTTC,CASRGQGDGETQYF
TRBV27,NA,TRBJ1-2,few,TGTGCCAGCAGTTTATCCCGGGGGAGCTATGGCTACACCTTC,CASSLSRGSYGYTF
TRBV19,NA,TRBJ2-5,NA,TGTGCCAGTAGTGTTGACAGCCCGGTGTCGCCCCAGTACTTC,CASSVDSPVSPQYF
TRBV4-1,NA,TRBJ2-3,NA,TGCGCCAGCAGCCAATGGCCCCCACAGGGATCCACAGATACGCAGTATTTT,CASSQWPPQGSTDTQYF
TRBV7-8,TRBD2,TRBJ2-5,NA,TGTGCCAGCAGCTTAGTCAGGTTAGCGGGAACGGAGACCCAGTACTTC,CASSLVRLAGTETQYF
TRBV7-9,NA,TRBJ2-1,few,TGTGCCAGCAGCTTAGGGGGAACGGGAGAGGAGCAGTTCTTC,CASSLGGTGEEQFF
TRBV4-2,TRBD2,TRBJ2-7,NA,TGTGCCAGCAGCCAAGACATGGCGGGAGATTCCGAGCAGTACTTC,CASSQDMAGDSEQYF